These 5 T cell receptor beta chains share one sample of origin, sequenced in a study of blood T cell repertoires in COVID-19. Profiling relied on immunoSEQ multiplex PCR, and the TCRdb table lists in-frame clones only, not all of them. The sample carries approximately 350,000 clones, 75% to 90% recorded once. Sample: PBMCs or T cells enriched from blood (not recorded which). The source is a man younger than 35 who had recovered from COVID-19.

The chain couples TRBV12-3 or TRBV12-4 to TRBJ1-1; D is uncertain. Trimming cost V 6 bases and J 0 bases, with 8 bases left between them. This CDR3 has 13 amino acids. The CDR3 spells CASSPELNTEAFF. Here the CDR3 DNA reads TGTGCCAGCAGCCCGGAGCTGAACACTGAAGCTTTCTTT.

This clone was detected a few times. The chain employs TRBV4-2 and TRBJ2-6; D gene ambiguous. With 0 bases removed from V and 0 bases from J, the gap between germline ends came to 12 bases. CDR1 and CDR2 from the germline V gene are LGHNA and YNFKEQ. This CDR3 region has 18 residues. Written as DNA, the CDR3 is TGTGCCAGCAGCCAAGAGGTAGCATTTAGCTCTGGGGCCAACGTCCTGACTTTC. Residues: CASSQEVAFSSGANVLTF.

The J gene is TRBJ2-5, the V gene TRBV7-6; 11 positions match TRBD2. Germline V lookup: CDR1 SGHVS, CDR2 FNYEAQ. With 1 base clipped from V and 2 bases from J, the junction kept 3 bases outside the gene matches. CDR3 length: 16 amino acids. This CDR3 reads CASSLELAGGQETQYF. The CDR3 DNA reads TGTGCCAGCAGCTTAGAGTTAGCGGGGGGGCAAGAGACCCAGTACTTC. The full variable domain, with the rest looked up from reference TRBV7-6 and TRBJ2-5, is GAGVSQSPRYKVTKRGQDVALRCDPISGHVSLYWYRQALGQGPEFLTYFNYEAQQDKSGLPNDRFSAERPEGSISTLTIQRTEQRDSAMYRCASSLELAGGQETQYFGPGTRLLVL.

The chain carries TRBV2 and TRBJ1-5; 9 bases are a match to TRBD1. Germline CDR1 and CDR2: SNHLY and FYNNEI. Trimming at V came to 6 bases and at J to 3 bases, leaving 6 bases not matched to a gene. The length of the CDR3 is 15 residues. CDR3 DNA sequence: TGTGCCAGCAGGAAACAGGGGGCGTTCAATCAGCCCCAGCATTTT. Residues: CASRKQGAFNQPQHF.

The chain joins TRBV3-1 (or the pseudogene TRBV3-2) to TRBJ2-7; 8 bases match TRBD2. V lost 4 bases and J lost 4; bases outside the gene matches: 3. This CDR3 has 13 amino acids. Germline CDR1 and CDR2: LGHDT and YNNKEL (reference sequence). Here the CDR3 reads CASSPIAGYEQYF. In DNA, the CDR3 is TGTGCCAGCAGCCCAATAGCGGGGTACGAGCAGTACTTC.